This TCR beta chain originates from a study of blood T cell repertoires in COVID-19. Background on the study: There were acute and convalescent COVID-19 samples, and they came from the United States, Italy and Spain. PBMCs, B-cell-depleted T cells, or T cells provided the cDNA or gDNA that made up the material.

CDR1 and CDR2 (germline): SGHRS, YFSETQ. The length of the CDR3 is 14 residues. V dropped 4 bases and J dropped 6; count of bases not matched to a gene: 3. Under the authors' procedure: Scientists estimated how many nucleated cells there were by amplifying reference gene primers. Measured with immunoSEQ multiplex PCR; TCRdb has only the in-frame clones, and not every one. D and trimming come from the DNA, and the V and J calls and clone size come from that table. The sample holds 200,000 or so clones; 60% to 85% are singletons and the top ten take 17%. This receptor was taken from a man aged 60 to 69 with active or convalescent COVID-19. The V call is TRBV5-1, the J call TRBJ2-1; 11 bases fit TRBD2. Sequenced input: peripheral blood. CDR3 DNA: TGCGCCAGCAGCCGCGGGACTAGCGGCAATGAGCAGTTCTTC. Its translation: CASSRGTSGNEQFF.